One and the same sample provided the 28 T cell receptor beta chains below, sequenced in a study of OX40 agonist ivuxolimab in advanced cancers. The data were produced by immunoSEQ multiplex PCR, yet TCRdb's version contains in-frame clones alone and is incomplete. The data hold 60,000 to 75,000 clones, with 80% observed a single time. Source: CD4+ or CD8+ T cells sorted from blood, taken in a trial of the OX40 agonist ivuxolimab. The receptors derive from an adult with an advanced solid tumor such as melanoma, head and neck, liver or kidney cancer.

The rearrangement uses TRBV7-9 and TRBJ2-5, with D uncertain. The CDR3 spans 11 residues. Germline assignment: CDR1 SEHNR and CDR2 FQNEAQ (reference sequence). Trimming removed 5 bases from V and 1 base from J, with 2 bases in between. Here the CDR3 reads CASSLQETQYF. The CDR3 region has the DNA TGTGCCAGCAGCCTCCAAGAGACCCAGTACTTC.

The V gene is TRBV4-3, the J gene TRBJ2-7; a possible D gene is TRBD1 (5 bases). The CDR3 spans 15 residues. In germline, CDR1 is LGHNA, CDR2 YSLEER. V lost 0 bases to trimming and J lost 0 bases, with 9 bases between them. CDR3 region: CASSQDQGSSYEQYF. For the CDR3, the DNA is TGCGCCAGCAGCCAAGACCAGGGAAGCTCCTACGAGCAGTACTTC.

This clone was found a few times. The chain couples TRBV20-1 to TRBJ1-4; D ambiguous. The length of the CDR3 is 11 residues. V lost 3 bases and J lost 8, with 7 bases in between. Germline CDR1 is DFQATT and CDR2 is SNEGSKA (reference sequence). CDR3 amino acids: CSASLGEKLFF. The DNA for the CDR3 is TGCAGTGCTAGCTTGGGAGAAAAACTGTTTTTT.

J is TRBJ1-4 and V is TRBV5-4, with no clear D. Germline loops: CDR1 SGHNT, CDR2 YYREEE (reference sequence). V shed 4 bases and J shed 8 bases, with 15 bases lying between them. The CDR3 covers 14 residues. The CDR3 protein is CASSPTFSSEKLFF. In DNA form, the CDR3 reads TGTGCCAGCAGCCCTACTTTCAGCTCGGAAAAACTGTTTTTT.

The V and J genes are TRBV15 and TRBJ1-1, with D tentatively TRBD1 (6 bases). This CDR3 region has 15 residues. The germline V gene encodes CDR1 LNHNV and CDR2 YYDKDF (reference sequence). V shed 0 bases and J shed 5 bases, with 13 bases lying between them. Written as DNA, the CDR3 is TGTGCCACCAGCAGAGATAACAGGGTATCAACTGAAGCTTTCTTT. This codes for CATSRDNRVSTEAFF. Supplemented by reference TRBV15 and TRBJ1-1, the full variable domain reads DAMVIQNPRYQVTQFGKPVTLSCSQTLNHNVMYWYQQKSSQAPKLLFHYYDKDFNNEADTPDNFQSRRPNTSFCFLDIRSPGLGDTAMYLCATSRDNRVSTEAFFGQGTRLTVV.

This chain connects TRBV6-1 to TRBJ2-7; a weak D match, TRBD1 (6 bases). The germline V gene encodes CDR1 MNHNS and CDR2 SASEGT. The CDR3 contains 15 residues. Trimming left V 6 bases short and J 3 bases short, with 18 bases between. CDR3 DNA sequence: TGTGCCAGCAGCCGAGAGGCAGGGGCCTTCTACGAGCAGTACTTC. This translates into CASSREAGAFYEQYF.

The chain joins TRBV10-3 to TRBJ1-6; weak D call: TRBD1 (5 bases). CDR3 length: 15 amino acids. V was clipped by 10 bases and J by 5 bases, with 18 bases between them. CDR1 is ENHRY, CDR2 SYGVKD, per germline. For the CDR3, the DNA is TGTGCCAGCTCCGCCCCAGGGTCGGATAATTCACCCCTCCACTTT. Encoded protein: CASSAPGSDNSPLHF.

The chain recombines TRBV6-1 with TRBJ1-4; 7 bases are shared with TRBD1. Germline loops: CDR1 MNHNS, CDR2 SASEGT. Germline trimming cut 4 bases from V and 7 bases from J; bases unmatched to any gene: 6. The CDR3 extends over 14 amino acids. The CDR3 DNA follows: TGTGCCAGCAGTGTCTGGCAGGGGGGTGAAAAACTGTTTTTT. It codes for CASSVWQGGEKLFF.

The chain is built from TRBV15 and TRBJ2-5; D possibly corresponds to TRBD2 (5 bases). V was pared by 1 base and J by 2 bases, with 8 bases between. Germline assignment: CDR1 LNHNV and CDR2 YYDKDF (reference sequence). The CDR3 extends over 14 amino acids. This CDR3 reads CATSRAPGQETQYF. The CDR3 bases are TGTGCCACCAGCAGAGCTCCGGGACAAGAGACCCAGTACTTC.

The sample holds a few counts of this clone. CDR3 bases: TGCAGCGTTGCTGGGGGTTGGACTGAAGCTTTCTTT. It codes for CSVAGGWTEAFF. The chain links TRBV29-1 to TRBJ1-1; tentatively, D is TRBD1 (5 bases). CDR3 length equals 12 residues. The germline V gene encodes CDR1 SQVTM and CDR2 ANQGSEA. Between the trimmed V and J ends, which lost 4 bases and 5 bases, there was a span of 11 bases.

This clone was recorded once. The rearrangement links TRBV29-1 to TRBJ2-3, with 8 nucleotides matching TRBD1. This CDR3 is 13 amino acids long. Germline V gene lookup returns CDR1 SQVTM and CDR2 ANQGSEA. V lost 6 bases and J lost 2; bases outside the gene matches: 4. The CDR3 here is CSVLDRDTDTQYF. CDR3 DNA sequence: TGCAGCGTGTTGGACAGGGACACAGATACGCAGTATTTT.

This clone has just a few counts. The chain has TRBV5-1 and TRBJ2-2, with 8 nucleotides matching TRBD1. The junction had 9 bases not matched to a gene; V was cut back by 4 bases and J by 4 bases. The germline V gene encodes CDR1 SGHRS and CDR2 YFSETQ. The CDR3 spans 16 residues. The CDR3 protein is CASSAGQGRATGELFF. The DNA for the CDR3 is TGCGCCAGCAGCGCCGGACAGGGCCGGGCCACCGGGGAGCTGTTTTTT.

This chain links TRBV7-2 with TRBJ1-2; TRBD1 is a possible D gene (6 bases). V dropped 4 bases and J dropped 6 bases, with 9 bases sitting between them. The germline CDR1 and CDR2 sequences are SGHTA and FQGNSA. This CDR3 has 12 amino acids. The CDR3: CASSSGGDGYTF. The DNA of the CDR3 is TGTGCCAGCAGCTCGGGGGGCGATGGCTACACCTTC.

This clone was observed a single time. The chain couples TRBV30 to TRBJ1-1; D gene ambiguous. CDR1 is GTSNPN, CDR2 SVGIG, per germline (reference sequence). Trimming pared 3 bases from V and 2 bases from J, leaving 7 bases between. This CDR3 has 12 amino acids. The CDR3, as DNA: TGTGCCTGGAGCGGTGATAACACTGAAGCTTTCTTT. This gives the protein CAWSGDNTEAFF.

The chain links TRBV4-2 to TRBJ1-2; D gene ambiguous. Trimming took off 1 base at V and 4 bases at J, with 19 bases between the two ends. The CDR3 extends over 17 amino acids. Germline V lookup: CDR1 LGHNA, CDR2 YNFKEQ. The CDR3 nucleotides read TGTGCCAGCAGCCAAGGGCGACTCGGAGGGAGAAGCTATGGCTACACCTTC. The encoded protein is CASSQGRLGGRSYGYTF.

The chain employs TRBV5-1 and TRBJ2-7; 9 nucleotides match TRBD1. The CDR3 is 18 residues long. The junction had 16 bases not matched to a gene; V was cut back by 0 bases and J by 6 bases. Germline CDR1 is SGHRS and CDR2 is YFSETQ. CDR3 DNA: TGCGCCAGCAGCTTGGCTGGGACAGGGAGGCCCCGGGTAATCGAGCAGTACTTC. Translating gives CASSLAGTGRPRVIEQYF. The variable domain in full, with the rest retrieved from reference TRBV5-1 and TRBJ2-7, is KAGVTQTPRYLIKTRGQQVTLSCSPISGHRSVSWYQQTPGQGLQFLFEYFSETQRNKGNFPGRFSGRQFSNSRSEMNVSTLELGDSALYLCASSLAGTGRPRVIEQYFGPGTRLTVT.

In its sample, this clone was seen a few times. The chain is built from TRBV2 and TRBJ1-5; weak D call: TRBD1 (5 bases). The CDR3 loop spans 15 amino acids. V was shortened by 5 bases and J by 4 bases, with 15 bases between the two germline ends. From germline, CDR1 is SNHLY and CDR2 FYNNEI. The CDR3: CASSKGRGINQPQHF. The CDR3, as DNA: TGTGCCAGCAGTAAAGGTCGGGGGATTAATCAGCCCCAGCATTTT.

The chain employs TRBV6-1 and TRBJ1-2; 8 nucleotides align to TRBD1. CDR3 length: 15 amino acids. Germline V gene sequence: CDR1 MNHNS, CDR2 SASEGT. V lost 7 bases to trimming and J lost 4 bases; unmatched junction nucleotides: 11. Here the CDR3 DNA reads TGTGCCAGCATCCCAGGGGGCAGGGCGGCCTATGGCTACACCTTC. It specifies CASIPGGRAAYGYTF.

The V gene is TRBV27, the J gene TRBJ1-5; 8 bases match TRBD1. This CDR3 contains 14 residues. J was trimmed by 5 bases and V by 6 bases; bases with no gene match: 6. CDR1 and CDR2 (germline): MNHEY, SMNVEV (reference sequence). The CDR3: CASSLGQAYQPQHF. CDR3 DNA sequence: TGTGCCAGCAGCCTGGGACAGGCTTATCAGCCCCAGCATTTT.

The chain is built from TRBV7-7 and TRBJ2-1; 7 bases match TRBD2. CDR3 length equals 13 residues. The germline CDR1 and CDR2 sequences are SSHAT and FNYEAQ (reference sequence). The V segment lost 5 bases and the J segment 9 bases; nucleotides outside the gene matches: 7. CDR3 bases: TGTGCCAGCAGCGGATTACTAGCGACTGAGCAGTTCTTC. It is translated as CASSGLLATEQFF.

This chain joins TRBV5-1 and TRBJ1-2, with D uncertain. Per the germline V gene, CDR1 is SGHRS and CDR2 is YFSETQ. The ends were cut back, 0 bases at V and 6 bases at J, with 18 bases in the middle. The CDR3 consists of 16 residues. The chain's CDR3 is CASSLDGMTHYDGYTF. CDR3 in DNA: TGCGCCAGCAGCTTGGACGGGATGACACATTACGATGGCTACACCTTC.

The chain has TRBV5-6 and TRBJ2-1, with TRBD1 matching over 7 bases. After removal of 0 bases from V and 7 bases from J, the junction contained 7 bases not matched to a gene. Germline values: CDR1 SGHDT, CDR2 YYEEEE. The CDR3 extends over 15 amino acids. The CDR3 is CASSLAGQGENEQFF. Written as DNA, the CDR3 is TGTGCCAGCAGCTTGGCGGGGCAGGGGGAGAATGAGCAGTTCTTC.

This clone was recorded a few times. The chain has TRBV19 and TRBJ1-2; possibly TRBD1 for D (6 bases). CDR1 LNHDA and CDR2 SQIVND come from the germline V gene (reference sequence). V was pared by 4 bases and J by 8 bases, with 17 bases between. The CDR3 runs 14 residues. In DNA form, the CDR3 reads TGTGCCAGTAGTACAGGGGACACCCTCTGGGGCTACACCTTC. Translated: CASSTGDTLWGYTF.

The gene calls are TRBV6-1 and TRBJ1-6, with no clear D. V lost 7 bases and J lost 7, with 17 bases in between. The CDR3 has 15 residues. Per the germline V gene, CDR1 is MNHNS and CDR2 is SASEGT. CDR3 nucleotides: TGTGCCAGCATGTCGTTGGGAAGACCCAATTCACCCCTCCACTTT. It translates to CASMSLGRPNSPLHF.

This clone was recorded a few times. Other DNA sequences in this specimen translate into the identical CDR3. The CDR3 reads CASSYSIGANTEAFF. The CDR3, as DNA: TGTGCCAGCAGTTACTCGATTGGGGCGAACACTGAAGCTTTCTTT. The genes are TRBV6-5 and TRBJ1-1; TRBD1 is a possible D gene (5 bases). This CDR3 contains 15 residues. Trimming left V 0 bases short and J 1 base short, with 9 bases between. CDR1 and CDR2 (germline): MNHEY, SVGAGI.

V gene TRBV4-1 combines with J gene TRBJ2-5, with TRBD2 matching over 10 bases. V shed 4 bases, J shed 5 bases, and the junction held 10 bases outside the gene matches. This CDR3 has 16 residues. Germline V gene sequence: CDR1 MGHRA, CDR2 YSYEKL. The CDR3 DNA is TGCGCCAGCAGCCCAGTTAGCGGGGGGCCATCGGAGACCCAGTACTTC. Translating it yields CASSPVSGGPSETQYF.

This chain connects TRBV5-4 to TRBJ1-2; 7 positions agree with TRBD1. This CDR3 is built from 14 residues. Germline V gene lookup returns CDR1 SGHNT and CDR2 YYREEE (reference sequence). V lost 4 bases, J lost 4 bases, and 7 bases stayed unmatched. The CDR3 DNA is TGTGCCAGCAGCCCGACAGGGAGGGCCTATGGCTACACCTTC. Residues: CASSPTGRAYGYTF.

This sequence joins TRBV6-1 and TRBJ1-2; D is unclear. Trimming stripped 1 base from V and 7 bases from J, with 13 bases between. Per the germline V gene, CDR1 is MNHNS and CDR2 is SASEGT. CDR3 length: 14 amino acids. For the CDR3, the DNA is TGTGCCAGCAGTGAAGTGACACTGGTATCTGGCTACACCTTC. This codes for CASSEVTLVSGYTF.